This T cell receptor beta chain stems from a study of CD8 T cells in Susac syndrome. Findings of the study overall: The TCR sequencing and HLA analysis in the study involved a relatively small number of individuals, as the study acknowledged.

Sequencing of TCR beta was undertaken in CD8+ and CD4+ T cells derived from blood. Reverse transcription of about 0.45 to 1 ug RNA used random hexamers. The TCR beta CDR3 was amplified by immunoSEQ multiplex PCR across 54 Vbeta, 13 Jbeta. One entry per CDR3 protein results from TCRdb running MiXCR on the immunoSEQ multiplex PCR reads. The sample consists of some 120,000 distinct CDR3 sequences, roughly 94% of them appearing once. The V and J ends lost 7 bases and 5 bases, in that order; junction bases with no gene match: 9. The CDR3 totals 15 residues. CDR1 and CDR2 (germline): SGHRS, YFSETQ. Points on this clonotype: Its antigen is unknown.

The rearrangement uses TRBV5-1 and TRBJ2-5; 12 nucleotides agree with TRBD1. Sample: CD4+ T cells from PBMCs. The TCR was taken from a human donor with multiple sclerosis. For the CDR3, the DNA is TGCGCCAGCTTGATCAGCGGGACAGGGGGCGAGACCCAGTACTTC. Its protein is CASLISGTGGETQYF.